This T cell receptor (beta chain) was captured in a study of T cell changes during pregnancy in multiple sclerosis. V was cut by 0 bases and J by 5 bases, with 8 bases left in between. This CDR3 contains 14 residues. CDR1 SGHNT and CDR2 YYREEE come from the germline V gene (reference sequence). Assay: immunoSEQ multiplex PCR; the TCRdb copy retains only in-frame clones and omits some. Among over 90,000 clones listed, about 93% were seen once. The rearrangement joins TRBV5-4 to TRBJ2-2, with unresolved D. This clonotype was sampled from a female donor with multiple sclerosis, enrolled in a pregnancy study. Sequences were derived from peripheral blood, sampled after pregnancy. The CDR3 region is CASSLGARTGELFF. The CDR3 DNA reads TGTGCCAGCAGCTTGGGGGCAAGGACCGGGGAGCTGTTTTTT.